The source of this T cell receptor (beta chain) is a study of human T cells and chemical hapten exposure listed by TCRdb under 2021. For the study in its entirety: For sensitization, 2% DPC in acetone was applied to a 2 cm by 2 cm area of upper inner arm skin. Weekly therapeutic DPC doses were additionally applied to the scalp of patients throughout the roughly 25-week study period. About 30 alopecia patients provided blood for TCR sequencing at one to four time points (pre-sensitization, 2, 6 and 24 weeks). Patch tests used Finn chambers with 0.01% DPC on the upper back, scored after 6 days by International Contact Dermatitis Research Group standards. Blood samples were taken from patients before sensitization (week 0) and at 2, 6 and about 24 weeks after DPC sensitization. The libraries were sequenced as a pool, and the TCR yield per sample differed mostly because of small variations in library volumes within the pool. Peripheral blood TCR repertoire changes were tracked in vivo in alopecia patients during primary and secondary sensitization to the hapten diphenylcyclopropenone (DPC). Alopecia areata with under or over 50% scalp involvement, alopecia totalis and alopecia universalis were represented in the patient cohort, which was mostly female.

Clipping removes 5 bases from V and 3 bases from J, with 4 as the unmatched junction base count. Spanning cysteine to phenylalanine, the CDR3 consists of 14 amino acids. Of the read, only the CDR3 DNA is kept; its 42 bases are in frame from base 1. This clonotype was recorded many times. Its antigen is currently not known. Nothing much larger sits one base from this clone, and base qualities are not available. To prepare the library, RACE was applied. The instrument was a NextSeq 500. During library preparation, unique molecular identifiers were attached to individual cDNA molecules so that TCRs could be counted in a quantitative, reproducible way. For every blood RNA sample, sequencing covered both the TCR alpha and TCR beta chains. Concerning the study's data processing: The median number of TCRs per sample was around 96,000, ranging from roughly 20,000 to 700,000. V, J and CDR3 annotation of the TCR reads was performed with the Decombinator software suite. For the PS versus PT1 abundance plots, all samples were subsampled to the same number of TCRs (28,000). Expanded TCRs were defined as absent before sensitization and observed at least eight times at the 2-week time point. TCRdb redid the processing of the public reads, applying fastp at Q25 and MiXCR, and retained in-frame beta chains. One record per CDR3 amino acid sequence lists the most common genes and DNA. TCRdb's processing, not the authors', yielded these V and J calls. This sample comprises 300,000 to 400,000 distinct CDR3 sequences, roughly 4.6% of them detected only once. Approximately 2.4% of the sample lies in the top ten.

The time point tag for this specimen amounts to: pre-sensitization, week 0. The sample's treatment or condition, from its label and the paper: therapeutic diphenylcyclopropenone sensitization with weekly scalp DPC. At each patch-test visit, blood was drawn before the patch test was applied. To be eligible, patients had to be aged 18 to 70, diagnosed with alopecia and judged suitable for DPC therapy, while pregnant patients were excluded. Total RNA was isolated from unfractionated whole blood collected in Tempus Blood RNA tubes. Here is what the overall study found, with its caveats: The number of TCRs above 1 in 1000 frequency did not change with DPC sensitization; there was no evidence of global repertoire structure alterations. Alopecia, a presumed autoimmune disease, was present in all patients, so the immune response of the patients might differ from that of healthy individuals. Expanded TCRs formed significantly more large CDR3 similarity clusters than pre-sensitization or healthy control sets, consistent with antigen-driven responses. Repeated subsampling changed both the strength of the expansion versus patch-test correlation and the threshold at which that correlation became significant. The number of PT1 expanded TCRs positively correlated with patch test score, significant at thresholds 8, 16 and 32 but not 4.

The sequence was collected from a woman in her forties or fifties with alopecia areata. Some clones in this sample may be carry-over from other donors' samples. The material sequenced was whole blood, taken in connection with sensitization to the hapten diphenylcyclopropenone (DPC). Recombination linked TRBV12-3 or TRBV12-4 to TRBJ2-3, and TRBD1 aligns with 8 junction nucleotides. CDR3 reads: CASSRQGLTDTQYF. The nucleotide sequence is TGTGCCAGCAGTCGACAGGGGCTGACAGATACGCAGTATTTT.